This TCR beta chain appears in the sequencing data of a study of blood T cell repertoires in COVID-19. In the study overall: The United States, Italy and Spain provided the acute and convalescent COVID-19 samples. PBMCs, B-cell-depleted T cells, or T cells provided the cDNA or gDNA that made up the material.

The CDR3 contains 13 residues. CDR1 and CDR2 (germline): SQVTM, ANQGSEA. Trimming removed 6 bases at V and 7 bases at J, with 16 bases between. Seattle patients were enrolled while actively infected and followed longitudinally. Using immunoSEQ multiplex PCR, the repertoire was profiled, and TCRdb retains in-frame clones only, with some absent. The data contain roughly 210,000 clones, approximately 80% of them singletons. This receptor was obtained from a woman of 80 years or more with COVID-19, enrolled during active disease. The specimen was peripheral blood. The chain links TRBV29-1 to TRBJ1-5; D is possibly TRBD1 (6 bases). CDR3 protein: CSVLQGVGQPQHF. For the CDR3, the DNA is TGCAGCGTCCTACAGGGAGTCGGGCAGCCCCAGCATTTT.